This TCR beta chain was captured in a study of blood T cell repertoires in COVID-19. Each participant's cohort was designated according to participant-reported clinical history. Individuals in the exposed group had encountered a COVID-19 case within 2 weeks preceding study entry. Profiling relied on immunoSEQ multiplex PCR, and the TCRdb table lists in-frame clones only, not all of them. This table holds some 340,000 clones, roughly 90% found once. Germline V gene lookup returns CDR1 LNHDA and CDR2 SQIVND (reference sequence). With 3 bases removed from V and 6 bases from J, the gap between germline ends came to 12 bases. This CDR3 is 13 amino acids long.

This clonotype was obtained from a woman aged 25 to 39 who had been exposed to COVID-19. The V and J genes are TRBV19 and TRBJ2-7; no clear D. Material: PBMCs or T cells enriched from blood (not recorded which). In nucleotides, the CDR3 is TGTGCCAGTAGTATCGGGTTTGGTGGCGAGCAGTACTTC. This codes for CASSIGFGGEQYF.